The TCR beta chain under discussion was sequenced for a study of blood T cell repertoires in COVID-19. Study in general: COVID-19 samples collected from the United States, Italy and Spain covered acute and convalescent phases. Nucleic acid was either cDNA or gDNA, and it came from T cells, B-cell-depleted T cells, or PBMCs.

In the authors' workflow: By means of reference gene primer amplification, nucleated cell counts were estimated. TCRdb's copy holds only in-frame clones and misses some; the assay was immunoSEQ multiplex PCR. D and trimming come from the DNA, and the V and J calls and clone size come from that table. Of about 52,000 clones listed, 90% were seen once; the top ten hold around 3%. The germline CDR1 and CDR2 sequences are SNHLY and FYNNEI. V shed 5 bases and J shed 6 bases, with 11 bases lying between them. This CDR3 comprises 13 residues. This TCR was recovered from a human donor in a cohort sampled during active COVID-19. The J gene is TRBJ1-5, the V gene TRBV2, with D possibly being TRBD1 (6 bases). The specimen was peripheral blood. DNA of the CDR3: TGTGCCAGCAGTTGGGGGCTGGGTCAGCCCCAGCATTTT. This translates into CASSWGLGQPQHF. Drawing the rest from reference TRBV2 and TRBJ1-5, the complete variable domain is EPEVTQTPSHQVTQMGQEVILRCVPISNHLYFYWYRQILGQKVEFLVSFYNNEISEKSEIFDDQFSVERPDGSNFTLKIRSTKLEDSAMYFCASSWGLGQPQHFGDGTRLSIL.